This T cell receptor (beta chain) was sequenced during a study of T cell responses to AZD1222 COVID-19 vaccine. Clones were sequenced by immunoSEQ multiplex PCR, and TCRdb holds only the in-frame ones, with some missing. The data contain approximately 88,000 clones, around four fifths of them singletons. Study-level findings and limits: Researchers report vaccine-associated CD4 TCRs spanning spike, with dominance at 160-218 and 743-854. Possibly, clonal diversity was underestimated; donors were largely white British and included more females.

Remarks on this clone: What it recognizes is unknown.

The sequence was obtained from an adult in good health. The sequencing here drew on peripheral blood, taken on day 0 of AZD1222 vaccination.

The CDR3 DNA reads as TGTGCCAGCAGTTCCCCGGCCAGCCAAAAACTGTTTTTT. Residues: CASSSPASQKLFF. The chain has TRBV28 and TRBJ1-4; D is undetermined. The CDR3 totals 13 residues. V lost 4 bases, J lost 9 bases, and 12 bases lay in between. CDR1 and CDR2 from the germline V gene are MDHEN and SYDVKM.